The clone carrying this TCR beta chain occurred once. The sample is drawn from a study of shared clonotypes between healthy human individuals. Germline assignment: CDR1 SGDLS and CDR2 YYNGEE. The CDR3 has 15 amino acids. Trimming removed 4 bases from V and 0 bases from J, with 10 bases in between. Some clones are missing from TCRdb's copy, which holds only in-frame ones; the method was immunoSEQ multiplex PCR. This sample yields some 480,000 clones, of which around 80% are seen a single time; 12% belongs to the top ten. J is TRBJ2-2 and V is TRBV9; unclear D gene. The clonotype was recovered from a woman in her forties in good health. Some clones in this sample may be carry-over from other donors' samples. Sequenced material: PBMCs. The CDR3 loop reads CASSTSDTNTGELFF. The DNA of the CDR3 is TGTGCCAGCAGCACCTCCGATACGAACACCGGGGAGCTGTTTTTT. The full variable domain, its missing parts supplied by reference TRBV9 and TRBJ2-2, is DSGVTQTPKHLITATGQRVTLRCSPRSGDLSVYWYQQSLDQGLQFLIQYYNGEERAKGNILERFSAQQFPDLHSELNLSSLELGDSALYFCASSTSDTNTGELFFGEGSRLTVL.